This entry lists 26 T cell receptor beta chains sequenced from one sample in a study of blood T cell repertoires in COVID-19. The protocol was immunoSEQ multiplex PCR, while the TCRdb copy is restricted to in-frame clones and leaves out a portion. The table shows about 290,000 clones, with around four fifths occurring only once. Sequencing was carried out using peripheral blood. The receptors come from a woman aged 45-59 years with active or convalescent COVID-19.

The chain couples TRBV21-1 to TRBJ1-5; TRBD1 is the table's D call, not checked against the DNA. TRBV21-1 is deemed a pseudogene. The CDR3 has 16 amino acids. The CDR3 spells CASSSQSCYSNQPQHF. The CDR3 coding sequence is TGTGCCAGCAGCTCCCAGTCGTGTTATAGCAATCAGCCCCAGCATTTT.

The rearrangement links TRBV6-5 to TRBJ2-7; D might be TRBD2 (5 bases). Trimming took 3 bases from V and 3 from J, leaving 12 bases between them. The CDR3 loop spans 14 amino acids. In germline, CDR1 is MNHEY, CDR2 SVGAGI. The CDR3 loop reads CASSYVPGNYEQYF. The CDR3 DNA reads as TGTGCCAGCAGTTATGTGCCGGGAAACTACGAGCAGTACTTC.

The V and J genes are TRBV6-2 or TRBV6-3 and TRBJ2-7, with D possibly TRBD2 on 6 matching bases. The CDR3 contains 16 residues. V was cut by 5 bases and J by 0 bases, with 17 bases left in between. Germline V lookup: CDR1 MNHEY, CDR2 SVGEGT. This chain's CDR3 is CASSQGGETSSYEQYF. CDR3 DNA sequence: TGTGCCAGCAGTCAAGGAGGGGAGACTTCCTCCTACGAGCAGTACTTC.

J is TRBJ1-6 and V is TRBV7-8, with D hard to call. Germline V gives CDR1 SGHVS, CDR2 FQNEAQ. The CDR3 length is 14 residues. V lost 5 bases, J lost 7 bases, and 12 bases lay in between. The CDR3, as DNA: TGTGCCAGCAGCGTAACAGAGTCAAATTCACCCCTCCACTTT. Residues: CASSVTESNSPLHF.

Only one count was recorded for this clone. This chain connects TRBV10-3 to TRBJ2-3; possibly TRBD1 for D (6 bases). The V and J ends lost 5 bases and 1 base respectively, with 10 bases between them. CDR3 length: 14 amino acids. Germline-derived CDR1 and CDR2 are ENHRY and SYGVKD. CDR3: CAISTRQGTDTQYF. CDR3 in DNA: TGTGCCATCAGTACACGACAGGGCACAGATACGCAGTATTTT.

This chain links TRBV28 with TRBJ2-5; D gene ambiguous. The CDR3 is 12 amino acids. In germline, CDR1 is MDHEN, CDR2 SYDVKM. V lost 4 bases to trimming and J lost 5 bases, with 8 bases between them. The CDR3 DNA reads as TGTGCCAGCAGTTCCACCGCGGAGACCCAGTACTTC. Amino acid sequence: CASSSTAETQYF. Full variable domain (rest looked up from reference TRBV28 and TRBJ2-5): DVKVTQSSRYLVKRTGEKVFLECVQDMDHENMFWYRQDPGLGLRLIYFSYDVKMKEKGDIPEGYSVSREKKERFSLILESASTNQTSMYLCASSSTAETQYFGPGTRLLVL.

This clone was observed a single time. The chain links TRBV6-2 or TRBV6-3 to TRBJ2-1; 9 positions match TRBD2. Germline trimming cut 2 bases from V and 7 bases from J; bases unmatched to any gene: 9. This CDR3 comprises 16 residues. The germline V gene encodes CDR1 MNHEY and CDR2 SVGEGT. CDR3 in DNA: TGTGCCAGCAGTTACGAAGGCGGGAGGGTGTTGAATGAGCAGTTCTTC. It encodes CASSYEGGRVLNEQFF.

CDR3 DNA sequence: TGTGCCATCATGGGGGACAGGAGCTCCTACGAGCAGTACTTC. This encodes CAIMGDRSSYEQYF. V gene TRBV10-3 combines with J gene TRBJ2-7, with 8 bases identical to TRBD1. Trimming at V came to 7 bases and at J to 0 bases, leaving 5 bases not matched to a gene. Per germline, CDR1 ENHRY and CDR2 SYGVKD. The CDR3 covers 14 residues.

This clone was picked up a small number of times. Other nucleotide sequences in the sample specify the same CDR3. The chain is built from TRBV5-1 and TRBJ2-3; D call uncertain. The germline CDR1 and CDR2 sequences are SGHRS and YFSETQ. Trimming removed 0 bases from V and 2 bases from J, with 13 bases in between. This CDR3 region has 16 residues. The CDR3 nucleotides are TGCGCCAGCAGCTTGGGTTCTACCGCAATCACAGATACGCAGTATTTT. Its translation: CASSLGSTAITDTQYF.

V gene TRBV7-8 combines with J gene TRBJ2-3, with D possibly being TRBD2 (6 bases). From germline, CDR1 is SGHVS and CDR2 FQNEAQ. The CDR3 length is 17 residues. Deletions cut 3 bases from V and 4 bases from J, with 20 bases between. This CDR3 reads CASSFKRLVIVPDTQYF. The DNA for the CDR3 is TGTGCCAGCAGCTTCAAGCGACTAGTTATAGTCCCAGATACGCAGTATTTT. Full variable domain (rest looked up from reference TRBV7-8 and TRBJ2-3): GAGVSQSPRYKVAKRGQDVALRCDPISGHVSLFWYQQALGQGPEFLTYFQNEAQLDKSGLPSDRFFAERPEGSVSTLKIQRTQQEDSAVYLCASSFKRLVIVPDTQYFGPGTRLTVL.

The V and J genes are TRBV5-1 and TRBJ2-2; D is possibly TRBD1 (5 bases). CDR3 size: 14 residues. Trimming left V 5 bases short and J 4 bases short, with 12 bases between. Germline CDR1 and CDR2: SGHRS and YFSETQ. CDR3 DNA: TGCGCCAGCAGAATGGGGCTGATCACCGGGGAGCTGTTTTTT. The encoded protein is CASRMGLITGELFF.

The chain has TRBV27 and TRBJ2-7; TRBD2 matches 9 bases. The germline V gene has CDR1 MNHEY and CDR2 SMNVEV (reference sequence). This CDR3 contains 13 residues. The trim removed 3 bases at V and 6 bases at J, leaving 3 bases unmatched. The CDR3 reads CASSLGLAAEQYF. In nucleotides, the CDR3 is TGTGCCAGCAGTTTGGGACTAGCAGCCGAGCAGTACTTC.

The V and J genes are TRBV13 and TRBJ1-2, with TRBD1 matching over 11 bases. The length of the CDR3 is 15 residues. V lost 4 bases and J lost 4; bases outside the gene matches: 5. The germline V gene has CDR1 PRHDT and CDR2 FYEKMQ (reference sequence). CDR3 sequence (DNA): TGTGCCAGCAGCTACCCGGGACAGGGGGGCTATGGCTACACCTTC. Its translation: CASSYPGQGGYGYTF.

V and J are TRBV30 and TRBJ1-3; tentatively, D is TRBD1 (5 bases). Germline V gene data show CDR1 as GTSNPN and CDR2 as SVGIG (reference sequence). The CDR3 has 15 amino acids. The germline V and J ends were trimmed by 2 bases and 0 bases, with 11 bases remaining between them. The CDR3 is CAWSPQVFSGNTIYF. Here the CDR3 DNA reads TGTGCCTGGAGTCCACAGGTTTTCTCTGGAAACACCATATATTTT. Full variable domain (outside the CDR3, taken from reference TRBV30 and TRBJ1-3): SQTIHQWPATLVQPVGSPLSLECTVEGTSNPNLYWYRQAAGRGLQLLFYSVGIGQISSEVPQNLSASRPQDRQFILSSKKLLLSDSGFYLCAWSPQVFSGNTIYFGEGSWLTVV.

CDR3 sequence: CASTAEGPLHF. CDR3 sequence (DNA): TGTGCCAGCACCGCGGAAGGACCCCTCCACTTT. The chain links TRBV2 to TRBJ1-6; D unresolved. This CDR3 contains 11 residues. Trimming cost V 7 bases and J 12 bases, with 10 bases left between them. Per the germline V gene, CDR1 is SNHLY and CDR2 is FYNNEI. The whole variable domain, filled in from reference TRBV2 and TRBJ1-6, reads EPEVTQTPSHQVTQMGQEVILRCVPISNHLYFYWYRQILGQKVEFLVSFYNNEISEKSEIFDDQFSVERPDGSNFTLKIRSTKLEDSAMYFCASTAEGPLHFGNGTRLTVT.

This rearrangement joins TRBV10-1 to TRBJ1-1; TRBD1 matches at 7 bases. The CDR3 has 14 residues. V shed 4 bases, J shed 3 bases, and the junction held 5 bases outside the gene matches. Germline V gene sequence: CDR1 WNHNN, CDR2 SYGVQD (reference sequence). CDR3 in amino acids: CASSGRGEDTEAFF. The CDR3 nucleotides read TGCGCCAGCAGTGGCAGGGGGGAGGACACTGAAGCTTTCTTT.

V is TRBV19 and J is TRBJ2-3; D ambiguous. Between the trimmed V and J ends, which lost 5 bases and 0 bases, there was a span of 9 bases. The CDR3 is 14 residues long. CDR1 and CDR2 from the germline V gene are LNHDA and SQIVND (reference sequence). Here the CDR3 DNA reads TGTGCCAGTAGTCTGCAGGCTAGCACAGATACGCAGTATTTT. Translation gives CASSLQASTDTQYF.

In this sample, this clone turned up once. The genes are TRBV5-1 and TRBJ1-3; D gene ambiguous. Germline lookup yields CDR1 SGHRS and CDR2 YFSETQ. CDR3 length: 14 amino acids. V lost 3 bases to trimming and J lost 1 base, with 8 bases between them. CDR3 DNA sequence: TGCGCCAGCAGCTCCTCTCTGTCTGGAAACACCATATATTTT. Encoded protein: CASSSSLSGNTIYF. The full variable domain, rest sourced from reference TRBV5-1 and TRBJ1-3, is KAGVTQTPRYLIKTRGQQVTLSCSPISGHRSVSWYQQTPGQGLQFLFEYFSETQRNKGNFPGRFSGRQFSNSRSEMNVSTLELGDSALYLCASSSSLSGNTIYFGEGSWLTVV.

The chain carries TRBV3-1 (or the pseudogene TRBV3-2) and TRBJ2-5; TRBD2 aligns across 8 bases. Germline lookup yields CDR1 LGHDT and CDR2 YNNKEL (reference sequence). The CDR3 sequence is 16 residues long. The junction had 6 bases not matched to a gene; V was cut back by 2 bases and J by 1 base. CDR3 bases: TGTGCCAGCAGCCAAAAGTGGAGCGGGGGCCAAGAGACCCAGTACTTC. Translation gives CASSQKWSGGQETQYF.

The rearrangement uses TRBV19 and TRBJ2-7; the match to TRBD2 covers 12 bases. The CDR3 has 14 residues. With 6 bases clipped from V and 3 bases from J, the junction kept 3 bases outside the gene matches. CDR1 is LNHDA, CDR2 SQIVND, per germline (reference sequence). CDR3 in amino acids: CASSWGLAGYEQYF. In DNA, the CDR3 is TGTGCCAGTAGCTGGGGACTAGCGGGCTACGAGCAGTACTTC.

V gene TRBV2 combines with J gene TRBJ2-3; 7 bases are a match to TRBD2. There are 20 residues in the CDR3. The V segment lost 0 bases and the J segment 2 bases; nucleotides outside the gene matches: 17. Germline CDR1 SNHLY, CDR2 FYNNEI. The CDR3 nucleotides are TGTGCCAGCAGTGAAGCGAGATTTGGGGGAGGGCCTCGGGCCACAGATACGCAGTATTTT. Its protein is CASSEARFGGGPRATDTQYF.

The chain joins TRBV5-1 to TRBJ2-7; maybe TRBD2 (6 bases). Germline V gives CDR1 SGHRS, CDR2 YFSETQ. The length of the CDR3 is 16 residues. With 0 bases removed from V and 1 base from J, the gap between germline ends came to 14 bases. The CDR3 here is CASSLGAAGGSYEQYF. The CDR3 coding sequence is TGCGCCAGCAGCTTGGGTGCGGCCGGAGGGTCCTACGAGCAGTACTTC.

This clone occurred once. The CDR3 sequence: CASSFPFGTAGYGYTF. Written as DNA, the CDR3 is TGTGCCAGCAGCTTCCCCTTCGGGACAGCTGGGTATGGCTACACCTTC. The chain links TRBV7-8 to TRBJ1-2; 7 bases line up with TRBD1. CDR1 and CDR2 (germline): SGHVS, FQNEAQ. The CDR3 is 16 amino acids. After removal of 3 bases from V and 5 bases from J, the junction contained 12 bases not matched to a gene.

The chain is built from TRBV19 and TRBJ2-7; TRBD2 matches 7 bases. Germline CDR1 LNHDA, CDR2 SQIVND (reference sequence). Germline trimming cut 2 bases from V and 0 bases from J; bases unmatched to any gene: 1. CDR3 length equals 14 residues. The DNA for the CDR3 is TGTGCCAGTAGTATACGCGGGAGCTCCTACGAGCAGTACTTC. It is translated as CASSIRGSSYEQYF.

The chain links TRBV11-2 to TRBJ2-3; D not certain. V was trimmed by 1 base and J by 0 bases, leaving 11 bases between them. This CDR3 region has 16 residues. Germline CDR1 and CDR2: SGHAT and FQNNGV. The CDR3 nucleotides are TGTGCCAGCAGCTTAGGAGGTACCGCGAGCACAGATACGCAGTATTTT. Translating gives CASSLGGTASTDTQYF.

This sequence joins TRBV7-2 and TRBJ1-2, with TRBD1 as a possible D gene (6 bases). The germline gives CDR1 SGHTA, CDR2 FQGNSA. CDR3 length equals 14 residues. The V end was cut by 3 bases, the J end by 8 bases, with 16 bases between. CDR3: CASSFRDTGGGYTF. The CDR3 DNA reads as TGTGCCAGCAGCTTCCGGGACACGGGCGGGGGCTACACCTTC.